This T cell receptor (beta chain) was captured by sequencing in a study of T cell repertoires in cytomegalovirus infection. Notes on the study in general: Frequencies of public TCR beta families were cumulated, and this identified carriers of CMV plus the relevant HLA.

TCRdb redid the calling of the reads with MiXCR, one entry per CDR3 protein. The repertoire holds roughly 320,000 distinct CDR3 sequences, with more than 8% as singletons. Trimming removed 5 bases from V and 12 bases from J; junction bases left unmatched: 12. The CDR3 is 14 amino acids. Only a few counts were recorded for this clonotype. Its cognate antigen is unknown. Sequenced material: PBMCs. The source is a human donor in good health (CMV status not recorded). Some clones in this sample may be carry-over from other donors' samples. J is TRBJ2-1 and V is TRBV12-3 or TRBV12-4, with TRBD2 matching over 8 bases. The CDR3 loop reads CASSAGLALMRQFF. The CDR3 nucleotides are TGTGCCAGCAGTGCCGGACTAGCCCTAATGAGGCAGTTCTTC.